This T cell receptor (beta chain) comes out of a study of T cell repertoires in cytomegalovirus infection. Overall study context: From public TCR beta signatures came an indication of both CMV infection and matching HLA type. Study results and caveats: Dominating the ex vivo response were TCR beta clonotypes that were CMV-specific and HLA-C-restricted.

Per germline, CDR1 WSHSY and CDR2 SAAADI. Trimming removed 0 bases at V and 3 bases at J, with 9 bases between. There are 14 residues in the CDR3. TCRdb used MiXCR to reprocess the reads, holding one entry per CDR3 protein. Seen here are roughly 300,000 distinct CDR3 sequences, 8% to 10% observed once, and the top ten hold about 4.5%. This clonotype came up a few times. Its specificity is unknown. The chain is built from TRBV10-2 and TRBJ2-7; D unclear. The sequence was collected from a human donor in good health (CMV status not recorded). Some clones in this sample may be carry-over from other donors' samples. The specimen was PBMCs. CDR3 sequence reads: CASSESGDFYEQYF. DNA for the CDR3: TGCGCCAGCAGTGAGTCTGGCGACTTCTACGAGCAGTACTTC.